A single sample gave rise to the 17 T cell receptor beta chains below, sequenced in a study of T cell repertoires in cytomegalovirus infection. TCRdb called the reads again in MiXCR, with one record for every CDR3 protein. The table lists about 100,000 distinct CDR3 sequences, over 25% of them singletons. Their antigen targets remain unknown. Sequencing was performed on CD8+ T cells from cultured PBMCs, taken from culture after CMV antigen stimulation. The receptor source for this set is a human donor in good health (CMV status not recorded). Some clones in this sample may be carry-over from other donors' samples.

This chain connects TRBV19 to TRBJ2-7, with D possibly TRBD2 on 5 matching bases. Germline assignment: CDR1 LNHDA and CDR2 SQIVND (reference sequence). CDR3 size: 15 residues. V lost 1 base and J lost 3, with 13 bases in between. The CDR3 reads CASSIGELAFYEQYF. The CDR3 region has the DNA TGTGCCAGTAGTATAGGGGAGCTAGCTTTCTACGAGCAGTACTTC.

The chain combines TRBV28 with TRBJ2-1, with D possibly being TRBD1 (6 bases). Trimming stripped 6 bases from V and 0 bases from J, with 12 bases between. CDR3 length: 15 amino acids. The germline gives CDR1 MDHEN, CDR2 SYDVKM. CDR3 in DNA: TGTGCCAGCAGACAGGGCCCAAGCTCCTACAATGAGCAGTTCTTC. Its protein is CASRQGPSSYNEQFF.

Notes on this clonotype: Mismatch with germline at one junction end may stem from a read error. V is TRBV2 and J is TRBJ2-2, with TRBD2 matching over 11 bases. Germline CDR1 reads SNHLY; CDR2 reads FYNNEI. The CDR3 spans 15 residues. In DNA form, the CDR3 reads TGTGCCAGCAGCCGACTAGCGGGGAACCCCGGGGAGCTGTTTTTT. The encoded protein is CASSRLAGNPGELFF.

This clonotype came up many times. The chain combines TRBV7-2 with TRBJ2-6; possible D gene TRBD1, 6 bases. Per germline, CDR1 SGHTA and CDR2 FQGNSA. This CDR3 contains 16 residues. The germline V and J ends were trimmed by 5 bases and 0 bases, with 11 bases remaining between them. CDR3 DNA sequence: TGTGCCAGCAGCCGCGACAGGTTCTCTGGGGCCAACGTCCTGACTTTC. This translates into CASSRDRFSGANVLTF.

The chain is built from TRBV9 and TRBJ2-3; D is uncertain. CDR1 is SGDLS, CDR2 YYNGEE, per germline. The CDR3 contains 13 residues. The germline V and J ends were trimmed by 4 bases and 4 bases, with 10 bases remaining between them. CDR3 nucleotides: TGTGCCAGCAGCCCTAGTTTCTCAGATACGCAGTATTTT. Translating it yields CASSPSFSDTQYF.

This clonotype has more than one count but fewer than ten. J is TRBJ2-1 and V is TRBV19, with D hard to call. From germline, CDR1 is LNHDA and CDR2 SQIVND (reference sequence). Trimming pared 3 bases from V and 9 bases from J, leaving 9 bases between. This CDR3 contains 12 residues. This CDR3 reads CASSIGFSEQFF. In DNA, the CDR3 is TGTGCCAGTAGTATTGGCTTCAGTGAGCAGTTCTTC.

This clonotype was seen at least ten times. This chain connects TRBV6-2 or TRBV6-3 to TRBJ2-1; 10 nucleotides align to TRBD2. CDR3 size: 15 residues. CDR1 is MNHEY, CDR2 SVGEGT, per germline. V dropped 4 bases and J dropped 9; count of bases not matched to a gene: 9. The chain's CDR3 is CASSFPAGGLSEQFF. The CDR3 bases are TGTGCCAGCAGTTTCCCAGCGGGGGGGCTAAGTGAGCAGTTCTTC.

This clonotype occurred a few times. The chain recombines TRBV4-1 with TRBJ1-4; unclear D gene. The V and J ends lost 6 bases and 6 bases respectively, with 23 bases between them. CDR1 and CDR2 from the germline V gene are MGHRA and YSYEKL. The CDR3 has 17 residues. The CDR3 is CASSPILEVQKDEKLFF. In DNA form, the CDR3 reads TGCGCCAGCAGTCCGATCCTGGAGGTTCAAAAGGATGAAAAACTGTTTTTT.

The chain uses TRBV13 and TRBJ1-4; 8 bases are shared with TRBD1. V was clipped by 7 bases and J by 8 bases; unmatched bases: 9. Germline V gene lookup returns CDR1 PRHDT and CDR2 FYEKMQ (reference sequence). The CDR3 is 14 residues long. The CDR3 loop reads CASKGRGQDEKLFF. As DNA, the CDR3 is TGTGCCAGCAAGGGGAGGGGACAGGACGAAAAACTGTTTTTT.

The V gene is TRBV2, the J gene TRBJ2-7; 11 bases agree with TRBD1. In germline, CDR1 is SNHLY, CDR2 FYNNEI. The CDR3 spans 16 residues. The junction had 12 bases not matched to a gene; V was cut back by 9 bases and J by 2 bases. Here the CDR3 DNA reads TGTGCCAGTAGCCCGGCAGGGACAGGGGGGGCCTACGAGCAGTACTTC. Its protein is CASSPAGTGGAYEQYF.

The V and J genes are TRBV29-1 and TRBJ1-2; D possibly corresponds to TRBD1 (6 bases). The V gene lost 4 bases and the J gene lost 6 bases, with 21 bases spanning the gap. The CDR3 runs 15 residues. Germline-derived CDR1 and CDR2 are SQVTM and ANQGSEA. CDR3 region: CSVGNRSGAWDGYTF. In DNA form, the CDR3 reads TGCAGCGTTGGTAACCGATCAGGGGCTTGGGATGGCTACACCTTC.

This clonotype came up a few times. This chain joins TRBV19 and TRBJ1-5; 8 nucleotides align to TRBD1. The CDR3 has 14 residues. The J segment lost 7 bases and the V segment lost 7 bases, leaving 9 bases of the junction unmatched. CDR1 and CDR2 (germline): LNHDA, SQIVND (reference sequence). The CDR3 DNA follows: TGTGCCAGTACCAATACAGGGGGAGAACAGCCCCAGCATTTT. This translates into CASTNTGGEQPQHF.

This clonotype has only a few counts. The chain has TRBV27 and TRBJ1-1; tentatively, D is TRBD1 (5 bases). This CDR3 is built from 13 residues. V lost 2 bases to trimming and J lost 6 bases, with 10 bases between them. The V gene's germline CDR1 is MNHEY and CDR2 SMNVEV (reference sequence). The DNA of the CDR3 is TGTGCCAGCAGTTTAGGGTCCAGGGCTGAAGCTTTCTTT. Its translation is CASSLGSRAEAFF.

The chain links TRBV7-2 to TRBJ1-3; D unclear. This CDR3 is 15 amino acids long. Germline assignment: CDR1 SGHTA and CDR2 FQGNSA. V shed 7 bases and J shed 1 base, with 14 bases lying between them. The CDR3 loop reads CASNFETGSGNTIYF. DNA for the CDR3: TGTGCCAGCAACTTCGAGACTGGATCTGGAAACACCATATATTTT.

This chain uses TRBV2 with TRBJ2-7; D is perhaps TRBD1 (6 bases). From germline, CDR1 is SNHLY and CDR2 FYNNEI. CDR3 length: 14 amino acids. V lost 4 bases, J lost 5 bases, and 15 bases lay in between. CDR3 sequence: CASSVLGAVNEQYF. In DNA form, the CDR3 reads TGTGCCAGCAGTGTTTTGGGGGCAGTAAACGAGCAGTACTTC.

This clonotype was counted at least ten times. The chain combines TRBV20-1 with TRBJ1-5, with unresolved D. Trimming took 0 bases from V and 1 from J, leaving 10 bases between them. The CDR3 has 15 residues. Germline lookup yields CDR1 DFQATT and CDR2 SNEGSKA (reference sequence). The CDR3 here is CSARDSFGSNQPQHF. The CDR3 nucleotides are TGCAGTGCTAGAGATTCGTTTGGAAGCAATCAGCCCCAGCATTTT.

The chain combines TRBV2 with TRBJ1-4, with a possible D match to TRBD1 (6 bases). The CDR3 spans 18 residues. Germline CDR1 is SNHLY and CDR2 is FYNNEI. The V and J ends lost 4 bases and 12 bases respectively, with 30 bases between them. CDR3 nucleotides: TGTGCCAGCAGTGCCCTTTTGGGCTTGGACAGCCAGGCGGGGGAACTGTTTTTT. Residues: CASSALLGLDSQAGELFF.